These 26 T cell receptor beta chains came from one sample sequenced in a study of spatial heterogeneity in lung cancer. TCRdb re-analysed the 5' RACE reads in MiXCR, keeping a single row per CDR3 protein. In the table there are 13,000 or so distinct CDR3 sequences, less than 6.5% of which are singletons. These receptors have no known antigen. General study results and limits: Expanded intratumoral alpha and beta TCR counts tracked tumor mutation counts.

Regarding time point: sample taken at primary tumor resection. The specimen comprised lung tumor tissue, sampled at surgery. Every receptor here comes from a female donor with early-stage non-small cell lung cancer.

This clonotype was seen ten or more times. The chain has TRBV28 and TRBJ2-3; 10 bases are shared with TRBD2. Germline-derived CDR1 and CDR2 are MDHEN and SYDVKM. The CDR3 covers 18 residues. The ends lost 4 bases at V and 2 bases at J; junction bases unmatched: 12. CDR3 protein: CASSSFFVSGGPTDTQYF. CDR3 DNA sequence: TGTGCCAGCAGTTCCTTTTTTGTTAGCGGGGGGCCCACAGATACGCAGTATTTT.

This clonotype was observed at least ten times. This CDR3 reads CASSLGQGSEAFF. The CDR3 DNA follows: TGTGCCAGCAGCTTAGGGCAGGGGTCTGAAGCTTTCTTT. The chain employs TRBV7-9 and TRBJ1-1; weak D call: TRBD1 (6 bases). Between the trimmed V and J ends, which lost 1 base and 6 bases, there was a span of 9 bases. The CDR3 sequence is 13 residues long. Germline assignment: CDR1 SEHNR and CDR2 FQNEAQ (reference sequence).

This clonotype has a count of ten or more. The chain recombines TRBV9 with TRBJ2-2, with unresolved D. Germline-derived CDR1 and CDR2 are SGDLS and YYNGEE. V was shortened by 0 bases and J by 3 bases, with 0 bases between the two germline ends. This CDR3 has 12 amino acids. CDR3 in DNA: TGTGCCAGCAGCGTAGACACCGGGGAGCTGTTTTTT. It specifies CASSVDTGELFF. Full variable domain (remainder filled in from reference TRBV9 and TRBJ2-2): DSGVTQTPKHLITATGQRVTLRCSPRSGDLSVYWYQQSLDQGLQFLIQYYNGEERAKGNILERFSAQQFPDLHSELNLSSLELGDSALYFCASSVDTGELFFGEGSRLTVL.

This rearrangement joins TRBV12-3 or TRBV12-4 to TRBJ2-5, with D tentatively TRBD1 or TRBD2 (6 bases each). Trimming stripped 6 bases from V and 6 bases from J, with 17 bases between. The CDR3 is 14 residues long. This chain's CDR3 is CASSRKGGEQTQYF. Here the CDR3 DNA reads TGTGCCAGCAGCCGGAAGGGGGGCGAACAGACCCAGTACTTC.

The table lists this clonotype with many counts. The chain joins TRBV7-3 to TRBJ2-3; the D gene is possibly TRBD2 (7 bases). The CDR3 runs to 14 residues. Trimming removed 3 bases from V and 4 bases from J, with 11 bases in between. The germline gives CDR1 SGHTA, CDR2 FQGTGA. CDR3 sequence reads: CASSFGGRADTQYF. The CDR3 DNA reads as TGTGCCAGCAGCTTCGGGGGGCGGGCAGATACGCAGTATTTT.

Judged by abundance, this clonotype is medium-sized (0.01 to 0.1%). This chain links TRBV2 with TRBJ1-2; D ambiguous. CDR1 SNHLY and CDR2 FYNNEI come from the germline V gene. Trimming took 6 bases from V and 4 from J, leaving 9 bases between them. This CDR3 spans 12 amino acids. The CDR3 bases are TGTGCCAGCAGGGTCACAGTCTATGGCTACACCTTC. This gives the protein CASRVTVYGYTF.

Of note for this clonotype: The junction differs from germline at one of its ends, possibly a read error. The chain links TRBV5-1 to TRBJ1-1; a weak D match, TRBD1 (6 bases). Germline lookup yields CDR1 SGHRS and CDR2 YFSETQ. The CDR3 covers 13 residues. CDR3 amino acids: CATSYRDYTEAFF. As DNA, the CDR3 is TGCGCCACCAGCTACAGGGATTACACTGAAGCTTTCTTC.

By proportion, this clonotype is medium-sized. The chain carries TRBV9 and TRBJ2-7, with no clear D. In germline, CDR1 is SGDLS, CDR2 YYNGEE. V was trimmed by 4 bases and J by 3 bases, leaving 17 bases between them. The CDR3 is made up of 15 amino acids. The DNA for the CDR3 is TGTGCCAGCAGCCCTCGGACCGGTTCCGTCTACGAGCAGTACTTC. Its translation is CASSPRTGSVYEQYF.

This clonotype appeared many times. J is TRBJ1-2 and V is TRBV28; 8 nucleotides line up with TRBD1. This CDR3 contains 15 residues. Trimming took 5 bases from V and 8 from J; bases not matched to a gene: 13. Germline CDR1 is MDHEN and CDR2 is SYDVKM. The CDR3 sequence: CASSVGWTGIKGYTF. The CDR3 nucleotides read TGTGCCAGCAGTGTCGGCTGGACAGGGATTAAGGGCTACACCTTC.

This clonotype showed up many times. V and J are TRBV14 and TRBJ1-2; no clear D gene. The CDR3 spans 14 residues. Germline CDR1 is SGHDN and CDR2 is FVKESK. V was clipped by 2 bases and J by 7 bases, with 14 bases between them. For the CDR3, the DNA is TGTGCCAGCAGCCAAAGCGGAGGAATTTTTGGCTACACCTTC. Residues: CASSQSGGIFGYTF.

V gene TRBV7-9 combines with J gene TRBJ2-5; D is undetermined. The V gene's germline CDR1 is SEHNR and CDR2 FQNEAQ (reference sequence). The CDR3 is made up of 14 amino acids. Trimming stripped 3 bases from V and 4 bases from J, with 12 bases between. The CDR3 DNA reads TGTGCCAGCAGCTTTAGTCGGACCCCAGAGACCCAGTACTTC. The encoded protein is CASSFSRTPETQYF. The full variable domain, rest sourced from reference TRBV7-9 and TRBJ2-5, is DTGVSQNPRHKITKRGQNVTFRCDPISEHNRLYWYRQTLGQGPEFLTYFQNEAQLEKSRLLSDRFSAERPKGSFSTLEIQRTEQGDSAMYLCASSFSRTPETQYFGPGTRLLVL.

This clonotype was detected many times. The rearrangement links TRBV24-1 to TRBJ2-2; D remains ambiguous. This CDR3 is built from 10 residues. The V gene's germline CDR1 is KGHDR and CDR2 SFDVKD. V was shortened by 11 bases and J by 5 bases, with 5 bases between the two germline ends. DNA for the CDR3: TGTGCCATGTCAACCGGGGAGCTGTTTTTT. Encoded protein: CAMSTGELFF.

This clonotype showed up many times. The CDR3 sequence: CATQMSPVNTEAFF. The DNA of the CDR3 is TGTGCCACCCAAATGAGTCCGGTGAACACTGAAGCTTTCTTT. The gene calls are TRBV7-2 and TRBJ1-1, with unresolved D. The CDR3 loop spans 14 amino acids. From germline, CDR1 is SGHTA and CDR2 FQGNSA. V lost 10 bases to trimming and J lost 0 bases, with 15 bases between them.

In this sample, this clonotype turned up many times. This chain links TRBV6-6 with TRBJ1-6, with a weak D call TRBD1 (5 bases). With 0 bases removed from V and 5 bases from J, the gap between germline ends came to 20 bases. Per the germline V gene, CDR1 is MNHNY and CDR2 is SVGAGI (reference sequence). There are 19 residues in the CDR3. The CDR3 DNA is TGTGCCAGCAGTTACTCGATGTCGACAGCTCTACAAAATAATTCACCCCTCCACTTT. Its protein product is CASSYSMSTALQNNSPLHF.

This clonotype was recorded at least ten times. The CDR3 DNA reads TGCGCTTCCGGGGACAGGGGAGATACGCAGTATTTT. It codes for CASGDRGDTQYF. The chain has TRBV4-3 and TRBJ2-3; TRBD1 aligns across 10 bases. CDR1 and CDR2 from the germline V gene are LGHNA and YSLEER. CDR3 length: 12 residues.

This clonotype was counted at least ten times. The chain links TRBV30 to TRBJ1-5; D possibly corresponds to TRBD1 (5 bases). Trimming took off 4 bases at V and 5 bases at J, with 15 bases between the two ends. Germline V lookup: CDR1 GTSNPN, CDR2 SVGIG (reference sequence). The CDR3 runs 14 residues. CDR3 in DNA: TGTGCCTGGAATCGGCAGGGCTTTGATCAGCCCCAGCATTTT. Translating it yields CAWNRQGFDQPQHF. Full variable domain (missing parts from reference TRBV30 and TRBJ1-5): SQTIHQWPATLVQPVGSPLSLECTVEGTSNPNLYWYRQAAGRGLQLLFYSVGIGQISSEVPQNLSASRPQDRQFILSSKKLLLSDSGFYLCAWNRQGFDQPQHFGDGTRLSIL.

This clonotype was detected many times. The chain joins TRBV24-1 to TRBJ2-3; D is perhaps TRBD2 (5 bases). CDR3 length: 14 residues. V lost 4 bases to trimming and J lost 2 bases, with 9 bases between them. CDR1 and CDR2 (germline): KGHDR, SFDVKD. In DNA, the CDR3 is TGTGCCACCAGTGAGTGGGGAGCCACAGATACGCAGTATTTT. Its translation is CATSEWGATDTQYF.

This clonotype was seen a few times. The chain links TRBV6-5 to TRBJ2-7; D might be TRBD1 (7 bases). This CDR3 region has 15 residues. The V end lost 2 bases, the J end lost 3 bases, and 14 bases lay between the germline ends. Germline values: CDR1 MNHEY, CDR2 SVGAGI. CDR3 region: CASSYGNRGGYEQYF. DNA of the CDR3: TGTGCCAGCAGTTACGGAAACAGGGGAGGCTACGAGCAGTACTTC.

Ten or more counts support this clonotype. The V gene is TRBV10-3, the J gene TRBJ1-6, with D uncertain. The CDR3 sequence is 14 residues long. Germline V gene sequence: CDR1 ENHRY, CDR2 SYGVKD. V was clipped by 4 bases and J by 4 bases, with 8 bases between them. The DNA of the CDR3 is TGTGCCATCAGTGGGTTACAGTATAATTCACCCCTCCACTTT. This encodes CAISGLQYNSPLHF.

For this clonotype: A much larger clone lies one base from this, so it may be a read error. The chain has TRBV6-5 and TRBJ1-2; no firm D call. V was pared by 6 bases and J by 4 bases, with 15 bases between. CDR1 is MNHEY and CDR2 is SVGAGI in the germline V gene. The CDR3 extends over 14 amino acids. CDR3 sequence reads: CASRYEGSGYGYTF. The CDR3 bases are TGTGCCAGCAGATACGAGGGTTCGGGCTATGGCTACACCTTC.

This clonotype was counted at least ten times. The chain links TRBV28 to TRBJ1-1; D remains unclear. This CDR3 is 17 amino acids long. CDR1 and CDR2 (germline): MDHEN, SYDVKM. Trimming removed 5 bases at V and 4 bases at J, with 23 bases between. The CDR3 coding sequence is TGTGCCAGCAGTACGCCCGGACGGGGTCGTTCATCCACTGAAGCTTTCTTT. Protein: CASSTPGRGRSSTEAFF.

This clonotype is labeled as medium-sized. An end of the junction does not agree with germline; a read error may underlie this. This sequence joins TRBV14 and TRBJ1-5; maybe TRBD1 (6 bases). The CDR3 is made up of 16 amino acids. The V gene's germline CDR1 is SGHDN and CDR2 FVKESK. The CDR3 here is CASTQHRRGLNQPQHF. As DNA, the CDR3 is TGTGCCAGCACCCAACACAGGCGGGGGCTTAATCAGCCCCAGCATTTT.

The V and J genes are TRBV20-1 and TRBJ2-7; 9 bases line up with TRBD2. The CDR3 is 15 amino acids. Looked up from germline, CDR1 is DFQATT and CDR2 is SNEGSKA (reference sequence). The trim removed 8 bases at V and 0 bases at J, leaving 11 bases unmatched. CDR3 coding DNA: TGCAGTCTACCCCGGGCGGGGGGGCTCTCCTACGAGCAGTACTTC. Protein sequence: CSLPRAGGLSYEQYF.

Judged by abundance, this clonotype is medium-sized (0.01 to 0.1%). V and J are TRBV12-3 or TRBV12-4 and TRBJ1-5; D gene uncertain. The germline V and J ends were trimmed by 8 bases and 1 base, with 15 bases remaining between them. The CDR3 is 15 amino acids. CDR3 residues: CASGTAGGSNQPQHF. The CDR3 DNA sequence: TGTGCCAGCGGAACGGCAGGAGGGAGCAATCAGCCCCAGCATTTT.

In this sample, this clonotype is medium-sized. V is TRBV7-9 and J is TRBJ2-6; no firm D call. The V gene lost 1 base and the J gene lost 10 bases, with 8 bases spanning the gap. The CDR3 is 13 residues long. CDR1 is SEHNR, CDR2 FQNEAQ, per germline (reference sequence). CDR3 nucleotide sequence: TGTGCCAGCAGCTTAGTGTCTATAAACGTCCTGACTTTC. It codes for CASSLVSINVLTF.

This clonotype was seen at least ten times. This rearrangement joins TRBV3-1 to TRBJ1-4; D remains ambiguous. V was clipped by 1 base and J by 5 bases, with 11 bases between them. Germline V gene sequence: CDR1 LGHDT, CDR2 YNNKEL (reference sequence). The CDR3 covers 15 residues. In nucleotides, the CDR3 is TGTGCCAGCAGCCAAGGGTATGGGGAAAATGAAAAACTGTTTTTT. As protein: CASSQGYGENEKLFF.